This is a list of T cell receptor beta chains from one sample in a study of T cell repertoires in cytomegalovirus infection. In TCRdb, the reads were re-called with MiXCR into one record per CDR3 protein. This table holds tens of thousands of distinct CDR3 sequences, more than 3% found once. Material for sequencing was PBMCs. The receptor source for this set is a human donor in good health (CMV status not recorded). Some clones in this sample may be carry-over from other donors' samples. The CDR3 runs from the conserved cysteine through the conserved F or W. A D gene is named only where the DNA matches it firmly. Size values are once, few and many counts, or a class for expanded clones, and some rows have none.

>many|13|TRBD1|TRBV7-2|TRBJ1-2
TGTGCCAGCAGGGGGACAGGGTACTATGGCTACACCTTC
CASRGTGYYGYTF
>many|16|.|TRBV7-2|TRBJ2-5
TGTGCCAGCAGCCAGGGTGGGGGTTGGGGACAAGAGACCCAGTACTTC
CASSQGGGWGQETQYF
>many|16|.|TRBV7-2|TRBJ2-1
TGTGCCAGTACCCACTCTGGGGGAGATAACTACAATGAGCAGTTCTTC
CASTHSGGDNYNEQFF
>many|15|TRBD2|TRBV11-1|TRBJ2-1
TGTGCCAGCAGCCCTAGGTTCGCGGGAGATAATGAGCAGTTCTTC
CASSPRFAGDNEQFF
>few|14|TRBD1|TRBV7-2|TRBJ1-1
TGTGCCAGCAGCCAAAGACAGGGGGCGGGTGAAGCTTTCTTT
CASSQRQGAGEAFF
>many|17|TRBD1|TRBV12-5|TRBJ1-5
TGTGCTAGTGGTTTGGGGGGGACAGAAGGAAGCAATCAGCCCCAGCATTTT
CASGLGGTEGSNQPQHF
>many|15|.|TRBV4-3|TRBJ1-5
TGCGCCAGCAGCCAATATTTCATGTCAAGTCAGCCCCAGCATTTT
CASSQYFMSSQPQHF
>many|15|.|TRBV15|TRBJ2-5
TGTGCCACCAGCAGAGTTTCGGGGTACCAAGAGACCCAGTACTTC
CATSRVSGYQETQYF
>many|17|TRBD2|TRBV7-2|TRBJ2-2
TGTGCCAGCAGCTTACGAGGTGGCGGGAGGGCGGCCGGGGAGCTGTTTTTT
CASSLRGGGRAAGELFF
>many|14|TRBD1|TRBV28|TRBJ2-7
TGTGCCAGCAGTCCGACAGGGGAGACCTACGAGCAGTACTTC
CASSPTGETYEQYF
>many|15|TRBD2|TRBV7-2|TRBJ2-5
TGTGCCAGCAGCCCCTTGGGACTAGGTGGCGAGACCCAGTACTTC
CASSPLGLGGETQYF
>many|14|.|TRBV29-1|TRBJ2-5
TGCAGCGTGAGGCCGGGACACAACCAAGAGACCCAGTACTTC
CSVRPGHNQETQYF
>many|14|.|TRBV19|TRBJ1-1
TGTGCCAGTAGTAGGGACATTATGAACACTGAAGCTTTCTTT
CASSRDIMNTEAFF
>many|15|TRBD2|TRBV4-1|TRBJ2-3
TGCGCCAGCAGCCTGCCCGGGAGGGGTCCAGATACGCAGTATTTT
CASSLPGRGPDTQYF
>many|11|.|TRBV7-6|TRBJ2-7
TGTGCCAGCAGTCACGAACTGGAGCAGTACTTC
CASSHELEQYF
>many|17|.|TRBV7-8|TRBJ2-3
TGTGCCAGCAGCTTAGCGCTTGGGAGGCCGGGTAGGGATACGCAGTATTTT
CASSLALGRPGRDTQYF
>many|15|.|TRBV6-5|TRBJ1-5
TGTGCCAGCAGACCGGGGCGGTTGAGCAATCAGCCCCAGCATTTT
CASRPGRLSNQPQHF
>many|13|.|TRBV6-2/TRBV6-3|TRBJ2-1
TGTGCCAGCAGTGTCTTCTCCTACAATGAGCAGTTCTTC
CASSVFSYNEQFF
>.|15|TRBD2|TRBV5-6|TRBJ2-1
TGTGCCAGCAGCTCCGGGACTAGCGGGAGGAGTGAGCAGTTCTTC
CASSSGTSGRSEQFF
>many|14|.|TRBV7-2|TRBJ1-5
TGTGCCAGCAGCCGCTCCGGGACAAATCAGCCCCAGCATTTT
CASSRSGTNQPQHF
>many|12|.|TRBV27|TRBJ2-3
TGTGCCAGCACTCGCAGGGGAGATACGCAGTATTTT
CASTRRGDTQYF
>many|15|.|TRBV7-2|TRBJ2-7
TGTGCCAGCAGCTTAGGGGTGGCGTCGGCCTACGAGCAGTACTTC
CASSLGVASAYEQYF
>many|14|TRBD1|TRBV6-2/TRBV6-3|TRBJ1-2
TGTGCCAGCAGCATAACAGGGGGCGACTATGGCTACACCTTC
CASSITGGDYGYTF
>many|15|TRBD1|TRBV7-2|TRBJ2-1
TGTGCCAGCAGCTTATGGGACAGCCTCTCCAATGAGCAGTTCTTC
CASSLWDSLSNEQFF
>many|20|TRBD2|TRBV7-2|TRBJ2-1
TGTGCCAGCAGCTTTGGACCCCTCCATAGCGGGAGGGCCTCCTACAATGAGCAGTTCTTC
CASSFGPLHSGRASYNEQFF
>many|16|TRBD1|TRBV7-8|TRBJ1-1
TGTGCCAGCAGCCCGTCCCCGGGACAGGGCTCCACTGAAGCTTTCTTT
CASSPSPGQGSTEAFF
>many|16|TRBD1|TRBV6-2/TRBV6-3|TRBJ1-2
TGTGCCAGCAGTAAACCAGGACAGGCTGTCTCCTATGGCTACACCTTC
CASSKPGQAVSYGYTF
>many|14|.|TRBV7-6|TRBJ2-5
TGTGCCAGCAGCTTAGATGGATTACAAGAGACCCAGTACTTC
CASSLDGLQETQYF
>many|13|.|TRBV6-6|TRBJ2-1
TGTGCCAGCAACCGGGGGTTCTACAATGAGCAGTTCTTC
CASNRGFYNEQFF
>many|13|.|TRBV10-3|TRBJ1-2
TGTGCCACCTGGGACACCGCGGACTATGGCTACACCTTC
CATWDTADYGYTF
>many|15|TRBD2|TRBV7-8|TRBJ2-7
TGTGCCAGCAGCTTGAGACTAGCGGGTTCCTACGAGCAGTACTTC
CASSLRLAGSYEQYF
>many|17|.|TRBV7-2|TRBJ1-1
TGTGCCAGCAGCCCCAATTCCCGGGCTTGGGGGAACACTGAAGCTTTCTTT
CASSPNSRAWGNTEAFF
>many|16|.|TRBV13|TRBJ2-1
TGTGCCAGCAGCAATCCACTTGGGAGCTCCTACAATGAGCAGTTCTTC
CASSNPLGSSYNEQFF
>many|11|.|TRBV7-2|TRBJ2-1
TGTGCCAGCAGCTTAGGAGGTGAGCAGTTCTTC
CASSLGGEQFF
>many|12|.|TRBV5-6|TRBJ2-5
TGTGCCAGCAGCCCTGGGGTGGAGACCCAGTACTTC
CASSPGVETQYF
>many|15|.|TRBV7-2|TRBJ1-5
TGTGCCAGCAGCTTAGGGGGACCGGGGGTCGAGCCCCAGCATTTT
CASSLGGPGVEPQHF
>medium-sized|14|.|TRBV14|TRBJ1-1
TGTGCCAGCAGCCATAATCCACACAACACTGAAGCTTTCTTT
CASSHNPHNTEAFF
>many|15|.|TRBV5-5|TRBJ2-1
TGTGCCAGCAGCGGGCGTATTTTCGAATACAATGAGCAGTTCTTC
CASSGRIFEYNEQFF
>many|14|.|TRBV7-8|TRBJ2-1
TGTGCCAGCAGCTTTATCTTGGACCGGGATGAGCAGTTCTTC
CASSFILDRDEQFF
>many|13|.|TRBV4-1|TRBJ1-2
TGCGCCAGCAGCCAAGTTTGGGGACGTGGCTACACCTTC
CASSQVWGRGYTF
>many|15|TRBD1|TRBV7-2|TRBJ2-5
TGTGCCAGCAGGAACCGGGACAGAACCCAAGGGACCCAGTACTTC
CASRNRDRTQGTQYF
>medium-sized|15|TRBD2|TRBV7-2|TRBJ2-1
TGTGCCAGCAGCTGGACTAGCGGGAGAGCTAATGAGCAGTTCTTC
CASSWTSGRANEQFF
>.|17|.|TRBV7-2|TRBJ2-1
TGTGCCAGCAGCCTACCGCCCTCGGGGATTTTCTACAATGAGCAGTTCTTC
CASSLPPSGIFYNEQFF
>many|14|TRBD2|TRBV25-1|TRBJ2-1
TGTGCCAGCAGGCTAGCGGGGGTCTACAATGAGCAGTTCTTC
CASRLAGVYNEQFF
>many|15|TRBD1|TRBV7-4|TRBJ2-7
TGTGCCAGCAGCCAAGACAGGGGGAGCTCCTACGAGCAGTACTTC
CASSQDRGSSYEQYF
>many|17|TRBD2|TRBV12-3/TRBV12-4|TRBJ2-1
TGTGCCAGCAGTTTAGACCAGCGGGGGGCGGGTGACGATGAGCAGTTCTTC
CASSLDQRGAGDDEQFF
>many|13|TRBD1|TRBV28|TRBJ1-2
TGTGCCAGCAGAACCGGGACAGACTATGGCTACACCTTC
CASRTGTDYGYTF
>few|15|TRBD1|TRBV6-8|TRBJ2-2
TGTGCCAGCAGTCGACAGGGGGTGAACACCGGGGAGCTGTTTTTT
CASSRQGVNTGELFF